This is a list of T cell receptor beta chains from one sample in a study of technical replicates of blood from several donors. Assay used: immunoSEQ multiplex PCR; TCRdb lists only in-frame clones, some missing. The repertoire holds roughly 14,000 clones, with more than 75% as singletons. Sequencing input: PBMCs. These receptors were taken from a human donor in good health. Each CDR3 is given with its conserved first and last residue. Each record gives: V gene, J gene, CDR3 protein.

v_gene: TRBV6-5
j_gene: TRBJ2-3
CDR3aa: CASSLSRGREDTQYF

v_gene: TRBV18
j_gene: TRBJ2-7
CDR3aa: CASSPVERAPYEQYF

v_gene: TRBV30
j_gene: TRBJ1-5
CDR3aa: CAWSNRGGGQPQHF

v_gene: TRBV19
j_gene: TRBJ2-7
CDR3aa: CASTSQGAVGEQYF

v_gene: TRBV5-1
j_gene: TRBJ1-1
CDR3aa: CASSPRVGVNTEAFF

v_gene: TRBV5-4
j_gene: TRBJ2-3
CDR3aa: CASSLDIAGAGTDTQYF

v_gene: TRBV27
j_gene: TRBJ2-2
CDR3aa: CASSGQGAIGELFF

v_gene: TRBV19
j_gene: TRBJ2-6
CDR3aa: CASKGLAGSSGANVLTF

v_gene: TRBV6-1
j_gene: TRBJ1-5
CDR3aa: CASREKQGRRQPQHF

v_gene: TRBV7-9
j_gene: TRBJ1-1
CDR3aa: CASSSAGRGEGNTEAFF

v_gene: TRBV20-1
j_gene: TRBJ2-1
CDR3aa: CSARDPRGQFF

v_gene: TRBV9
j_gene: TRBJ2-7
CDR3aa: CASSAGLAGGNEQYF

v_gene: TRBV28
j_gene: TRBJ2-5
CDR3aa: CASRRQGNEVETQYF

v_gene: TRBV5-1
j_gene: TRBJ2-3
CDR3aa: CASSSPGGVTDTQYF

v_gene: TRBV2
j_gene: TRBJ2-7
CDR3aa: CASRTGGRNYEQYF

v_gene: TRBV7-9
j_gene: TRBJ2-5
CDR3aa: CASSLDRASYQETQYF

v_gene: TRBV11-3
j_gene: TRBJ2-5
CDR3aa: CASRKGSGEWETQYF

v_gene: TRBV7-4
j_gene: TRBJ1-3
CDR3aa: CASSRSVSGNTIYF

v_gene: TRBV28
j_gene: TRBJ1-5
CDR3aa: CASSPPGGMADSNQPQHF

v_gene: TRBV6-1
j_gene: TRBJ2-5
CDR3aa: CASSERETQYF

v_gene: TRBV2
j_gene: TRBJ2-1
CDR3aa: CASSTGTSWSVDEQFF

v_gene: TRBV19
j_gene: TRBJ2-1
CDR3aa: CASSMLREGPHEQFF

v_gene: TRBV7-7
j_gene: TRBJ2-1
CDR3aa: CASSLWPNGDEQFF

v_gene: TRBV29-1
j_gene: TRBJ2-5
CDR3aa: CSVVGQGFEAQYF

v_gene: TRBV2
j_gene: TRBJ1-2
CDR3aa: CASSELGGGYTF

v_gene: TRBV18
j_gene: TRBJ1-1
CDR3aa: CASSPPTGGAHTEAFF

v_gene: TRBV5-1
j_gene: TRBJ1-2
CDR3aa: CASSLDPGGAYGYTF

v_gene: TRBV19
j_gene: TRBJ1-1
CDR3aa: CASIRTGGNTEAFF

v_gene: TRBV6-9
j_gene: TRBJ2-5
CDR3aa: CASSLERHQETQYF

v_gene: TRBV14
j_gene: TRBJ1-4
CDR3aa: CASSRTQGIEKLFF

v_gene: TRBV12-2
j_gene: TRBJ2-4
CDR3aa: CASRHLCEVASKNIQYF

v_gene: TRBV19
j_gene: TRBJ1-2
CDR3aa: CASNQGARYGYTF

v_gene: TRBV10-3
j_gene: TRBJ2-7
CDR3aa: CAISERAGVPYEQYF

v_gene: TRBV2
j_gene: TRBJ1-4
CDR3aa: CARRTGISTNEKLFF

v_gene: TRBV7-3
j_gene: TRBJ2-3
CDR3aa: CASSSPGSGTDTQYF

v_gene: TRBV7-9
j_gene: TRBJ2-2
CDR3aa: CASSLTGVNTGELFF

v_gene: TRBV2
j_gene: TRBJ2-2
CDR3aa: CASGGDYTGELFF

v_gene: TRBV4-1
j_gene: TRBJ2-5
CDR3aa: CASSHGTSGRAVETQYF

v_gene: TRBV7-9
j_gene: TRBJ2-1
CDR3aa: CASSLSRLAGGPRRQFF

v_gene: TRBV9
j_gene: TRBJ1-3
CDR3aa: CASSVATVSSGNTIYF